The clone carrying this T cell receptor beta chain was counted many times. Its antigen is not known. The CDR3 regions of TCR beta were amplified from RNA transcripts. HTBI primers were employed in a first-round RT-PCR of the TCR CDR3. TCRdb passed the multiplex PCR reads through MiXCR, listing each CDR3 protein once. The table lists about 360,000 distinct CDR3 sequences, approximately 14% of them singletons. The data derive from a study of T cells in Graves' hyperthyroidism and ophthalmopathy. Whole-study context: Specimen type is peripheral blood, collected at initial diagnosis prior to any treatment.

Study-wide results and caveats: Onset of ophthalmopathy came a median roughly 6.4 months after the model predicted it.

The source material was blood. This receptor was obtained from a woman aged 18-35 years with Graves' hyperthyroidism that later progressed to Graves' ophthalmopathy.

The CDR3 DNA follows: TGTGCCATCAGTGAGTTCCTCATTGGGCCTTACGAGCAGTACTTC. Translating gives CAISEFLIGPYEQYF. The chain has TRBV10-3 and TRBJ2-7; no reliable D call. CDR1 and CDR2 (germline): ENHRY, SYGVKD. This CDR3 has 15 residues. The V and J ends lost 1 base and 4 bases respectively, with 14 bases between them.